This is a list of T cell receptor beta chains from one sample in a study of PD-L1 blockade in urothelial cancer. Repertoires were generated with immunoSEQ multiplex PCR, while TCRdb's copy carries only in-frame clones and drops some. The repertoire holds 85,000 to 90,000 clones, 85% seen once, with 14% in the top ten. The sequencing here drew on PBMCs, taken around atezolizumab (anti-PD-L1) treatment. The receptors derive from a man aged 60-69 years with urothelial cancer. Both conserved end residues are part of each CDR3. The order of the fields is V gene, clone size, J gene, D gene, CDR3 protein, CDR3 DNA. The D gene is left open where the match is weak. Clone size, where shown, is once, few, many, or a class for clones that have expanded.

>TRBV5-1|NA|TRBJ1-3|NA
CASSPIPGAGNTIYF
TGCGCCAGCAGTCCCATTCCGGGGGCTGGAAACACCATATATTTT
>TRBV25-1|once|TRBJ2-7|NA
CASSDPGGAPHEQYF
TGTGCCAGCAGTGATCCAGGAGGGGCACCGCACGAGCAGTACTTC
>TRBV2|NA|TRBJ1-2|TRBD1
CASGPGTVSYGYTF
TGTGCCAGCGGTCCCGGGACAGTTTCCTATGGCTACACCTTC
>TRBV5-1|NA|TRBJ2-5|NA
CASSLVGGQQETQYF
TGCGCCAGCAGCTTGGTTGGTGGTCAGCAAGAGACCCAGTACTTC
>TRBV19|NA|TRBJ1-1|NA
CASSTTPGGTEAFF
TGTGCCAGTAGTACTACCCCGGGTGGGACTGAAGCTTTCTTT
>TRBV28|NA|TRBJ2-4|TRBD2
CASSFTSGRALAKNIQYF
TGTGCCAGCAGCTTCACTAGCGGGAGGGCTCTAGCCAAAAACATTCAGTACTTC
>TRBV23-1|NA|TRBJ1-6|NA
CASRKGVRSYNSPLHF
TGCGCCAGCCGCAAGGGGGTGAGATCCTATAATTCACCCCTCCACTTT
>TRBV18|NA|TRBJ2-7|TRBD2
CASSPGVREGYEQYF
TGTGCCAGCTCACCAGGCGTACGGGAGGGCTACGAGCAGTACTTC
>TRBV6-4|once|TRBJ2-1|TRBD2
CASSVEAGEYNEQFF
TGTGCCAGCAGTGTGGAAGCGGGAGAGTACAATGAGCAGTTCTTC
>TRBV5-6|NA|TRBJ1-5|TRBD1
CASSFATGINQPQHF
TGTGCCAGCAGCTTTGCGACAGGGATAAATCAGCCCCAGCATTTT
>TRBV4-1|NA|TRBJ2-2|NA
CASSQPRQRPGELFF
TGCGCCAGCAGCCAACCCAGACAGCGTCCCGGGGAGCTGTTTTTT
>TRBV19|NA|TRBJ2-7|NA
CASSNQGDRSYEQYF
TGTGCCAGTAGTAATCAGGGTGACAGATCCTACGAGCAGTACTTC
>TRBV25-1|NA|TRBJ2-7|TRBD2
CASSGGVAGIYEQYF
TGTGCCAGCAGTGGAGGCGTAGCGGGAATCTACGAGCAGTACTTC
>TRBV19|NA|TRBJ1-2|NA
CASSIPPRMSGYTF
TGTGCCAGTAGTATACCCCCGCGGATGTCTGGCTACACCTTC
>TRBV4-2|NA|TRBJ1-3|NA
CASSSQDQLGNTIYF
TGTGCCAGCAGCTCACAGGATCAACTAGGAAACACCATATATTTT
>TRBV2|NA|TRBJ1-2|NA
CASSATDRRGGYTF
TGTGCCAGCAGCGCGACGGACCGCCGGGGTGGCTACACCTTC
>TRBV4-1|NA|TRBJ2-3|NA
CASSLDLRFPDTQYF
TGCGCCAGCAGCCTGGACTTACGTTTCCCAGATACGCAGTATTTT
>TRBV6-5|NA|TRBJ2-6|NA
CASRRSGHGANVLTF
TGTGCCAGCCGGCGGTCGGGACATGGGGCCAACGTCCTGACTTTC
>TRBV7-9|few|TRBJ1-1|TRBD1
CASSRDRGLGTEAFF
TGTGCCAGCAGCCGCGACAGGGGCCTGGGCACTGAAGCTTTCTTT
>TRBV6-5|few|TRBJ2-7|NA
CASSYRSGFEGEQYF
TGTGCCAGCAGTTACAGGTCGGGATTTGAGGGTGAGCAGTACTTC
>TRBV6-5|NA|TRBJ2-1|TRBD1
CASSSSRTGGLVKQFF
TGTGCCAGCAGTTCCTCTAGGACAGGGGGCTTAGTGAAACAGTTCTTC
>TRBV9|NA|TRBJ1-4|NA
CASSVRDNRSKLFF
TGTGCCAGCAGCGTACGAGACAACCGGTCGAAACTGTTTTTT
>TRBV5-6|NA|TRBJ2-2|TRBD2
CASSRLAGLTGELFF
TGTGCCAGCAGTAGACTAGCGGGGTTAACCGGGGAGCTGTTTTTT
>TRBV7-2|NA|TRBJ2-4|NA
CASSIGGRDIQYF
TGTGCCAGCAGCATTGGGGGGAGAGACATTCAGTACTTC
>TRBV19|NA|TRBJ2-3|NA
CASSLTPPSASDTQYF
TGTGCCAGTAGCCTAACACCCCCTAGCGCATCAGACACGCAGTATTTT
>TRBV30|NA|TRBJ2-7|NA
CAWRFRAEQYF
TGTGCCTGGAGATTCAGGGCCGAGCAGTACTTC